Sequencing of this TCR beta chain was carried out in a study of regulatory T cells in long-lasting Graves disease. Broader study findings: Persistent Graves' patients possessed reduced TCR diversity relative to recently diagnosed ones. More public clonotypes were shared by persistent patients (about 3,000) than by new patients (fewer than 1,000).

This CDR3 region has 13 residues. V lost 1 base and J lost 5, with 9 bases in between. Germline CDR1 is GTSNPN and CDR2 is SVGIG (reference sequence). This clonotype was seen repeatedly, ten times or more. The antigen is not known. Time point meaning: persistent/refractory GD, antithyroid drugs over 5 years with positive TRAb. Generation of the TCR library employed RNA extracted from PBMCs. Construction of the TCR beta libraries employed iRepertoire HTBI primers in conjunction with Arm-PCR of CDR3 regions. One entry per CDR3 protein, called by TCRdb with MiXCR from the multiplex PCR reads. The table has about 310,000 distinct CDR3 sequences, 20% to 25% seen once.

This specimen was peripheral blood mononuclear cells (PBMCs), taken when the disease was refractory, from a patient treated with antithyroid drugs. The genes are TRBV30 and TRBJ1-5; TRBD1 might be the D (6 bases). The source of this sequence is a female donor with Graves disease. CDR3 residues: CAWSGSGDQPQHF. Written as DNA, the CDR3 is TGTGCCTGGAGTGGTTCAGGGGATCAGCCCCAGCATTTT.